This T cell receptor beta chain was profiled in a study of beta chain features in type 1 diabetes. This clone has just a few counts. Expressed TCRB transcripts were sequenced after all isolated RNA was converted to cDNA. The table came from immunoSEQ multiplex PCR; TCRdb's copy has only in-frame clones and leaves some out. The sample has 810,000 or so clones, 17% seen once. In germline, CDR1 is ENHRY, CDR2 SYGVKD. This CDR3 is built from 16 residues. With 4 bases clipped from V and 6 bases from J, the junction kept 6 bases outside the gene matches. The specimen sequenced was naive CD4+ T cells from blood. The TCR comes from a young woman in good health. The gene calls are TRBV10-3 and TRBJ2-2; 12 bases fit TRBD2. In DNA form, the CDR3 reads TGTGCCATCAGTGGCCTAGCGGGAGGGCCGGCCGGGGAGCTGTTTTTT. Translating it yields CAISGLAGGPAGELFF.